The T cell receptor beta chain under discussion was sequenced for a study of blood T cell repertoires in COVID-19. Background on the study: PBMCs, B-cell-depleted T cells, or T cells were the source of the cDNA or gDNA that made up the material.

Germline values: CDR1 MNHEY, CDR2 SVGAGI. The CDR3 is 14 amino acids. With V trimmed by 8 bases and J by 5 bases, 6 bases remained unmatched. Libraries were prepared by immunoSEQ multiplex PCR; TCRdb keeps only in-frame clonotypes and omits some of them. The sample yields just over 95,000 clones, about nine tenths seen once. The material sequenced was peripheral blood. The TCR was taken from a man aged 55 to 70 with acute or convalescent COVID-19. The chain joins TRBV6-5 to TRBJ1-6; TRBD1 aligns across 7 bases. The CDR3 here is CASRRTGNNSPLHF. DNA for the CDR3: TGTGCCAGCCGCCGGACAGGCAATAATTCACCCCTCCACTTT.